This is a list of T cell receptor beta chains from one sample in a study of control samples from healthy donors and cancer patients. TCRdb's table, derived via immunoSEQ multiplex PCR, lists solely in-frame clones and lacks some. This table holds 65,000 to 90,000 clones, about 89% found once. Sequencing used blood. These receptors came from a man aged 45-65 years in good health. Both conserved end residues are part of each CDR3. A D gene is named only where the DNA matches it firmly. Expanded clones get a size class; other rows say once, few or many, or leave the size out.

d_gene: -; j_gene: TRBJ1-5; v_gene: TRBV6-6; abundance: -; CDR3nt: TGTGCCAGCAGTTACTCAGGGGTTTATCAGCCCCAGCATTTT; CDR3aa: CASSYSGVYQPQHF
d_gene: -; j_gene: TRBJ1-2; v_gene: TRBV3-1/TRBV3-2; abundance: -; CDR3nt: TGTGCCAGCAGCCAAGATGGGAATAGAGGCTACACCTTC; CDR3aa: CASSQDGNRGYTF
d_gene: TRBD1; j_gene: TRBJ1-1; v_gene: TRBV7-3; abundance: -; CDR3nt: TGTGCCAGCAGCCTCCGGACAGGGGACACTGAAGCTTTCTTT; CDR3aa: CASSLRTGDTEAFF
d_gene: -; j_gene: TRBJ2-3; v_gene: TRBV24-1; abundance: -; CDR3nt: TGTGCCACCAGTGGGGGAGGCACAGATACGCAGTATTTT; CDR3aa: CATSGGGTDTQYF
d_gene: TRBD2; j_gene: TRBJ2-1; v_gene: TRBV5-6; abundance: -; CDR3nt: TGTGCCACCAGAAAATCCGGGGGGGCCTTAAATGAGCAGTTCTTC; CDR3aa: CATRKSGGALNEQFF
d_gene: -; j_gene: TRBJ2-1; v_gene: TRBV18; abundance: -; CDR3nt: TGTGCCAGCTCCCAACTCGACGGGGAAGAGCAGTTCTTC; CDR3aa: CASSQLDGEEQFF
d_gene: -; j_gene: TRBJ1-1; v_gene: TRBV10-3; abundance: -; CDR3nt: TGTGCCATCAGTGAGTCGGACATGTACACTGAAGCTTTCTTT; CDR3aa: CAISESDMYTEAFF
d_gene: -; j_gene: TRBJ2-3; v_gene: TRBV28; abundance: -; CDR3nt: TGTGCCAGCAGTCCCGGGGGGCGAACAGATACGCAGTATTTT; CDR3aa: CASSPGGRTDTQYF
d_gene: -; j_gene: TRBJ1-2; v_gene: TRBV6-5; abundance: -; CDR3nt: TGTGCCAGCAGTTACGACCGTAACTATGGCTACACCTTC; CDR3aa: CASSYDRNYGYTF
d_gene: TRBD1; j_gene: TRBJ1-2; v_gene: TRBV6-2/TRBV6-3; abundance: once; CDR3nt: TGTGCCAGCAGCCCTTGGGGACAGTCTAACTATGGCTACACCTTC; CDR3aa: CASSPWGQSNYGYTF
d_gene: TRBD1; j_gene: TRBJ1-2; v_gene: TRBV5-6; abundance: -; CDR3nt: TGTGCCAGCAGCTTGGGCCCACAGGGGGGCTTCTATGGCTACACCTTC; CDR3aa: CASSLGPQGGFYGYTF
d_gene: -; j_gene: TRBJ2-3; v_gene: TRBV3-1/TRBV3-2; abundance: -; CDR3nt: TGTGCCAGCAGCCCGGGCCAGGGAGGCCCAGATACGCAGTATTTT; CDR3aa: CASSPGQGGPDTQYF
d_gene: TRBD1; j_gene: TRBJ2-7; v_gene: TRBV29-1; abundance: -; CDR3nt: TGCAGCGGAGGACAGGTCCCCGGGGAGCAGTACTTC; CDR3aa: CSGGQVPGEQYF
d_gene: -; j_gene: TRBJ2-7; v_gene: TRBV5-4; abundance: -; CDR3nt: TGTGCCAGCAGCTTGGGCAGGGGCCCCTACGAGCAGTACTTC; CDR3aa: CASSLGRGPYEQYF
d_gene: TRBD1; j_gene: TRBJ1-6; v_gene: TRBV7-2; abundance: -; CDR3nt: TGTGCCAGCAGCTCCGGGACAGGGCATTCACCCCTCCACTTT; CDR3aa: CASSSGTGHSPLHF
d_gene: TRBD1; j_gene: TRBJ1-2; v_gene: TRBV5-1; abundance: -; CDR3nt: TGCGCCAGCAGCCAGCGGACAGGGCCTAACTATGGCTACACCTTC; CDR3aa: CASSQRTGPNYGYTF
d_gene: -; j_gene: TRBJ2-3; v_gene: TRBV7-2; abundance: -; CDR3nt: TGTGCCAGCAGCCCGGCGAGCGGCGTAGATACGCAGTATTTT; CDR3aa: CASSPASGVDTQYF
d_gene: TRBD1; j_gene: TRBJ1-1; v_gene: TRBV19; abundance: few; CDR3nt: TGTGCCAGTAGAGGGACAGGGGGCACTGAAGCTTTCTTT; CDR3aa: CASRGTGGTEAFF
d_gene: -; j_gene: TRBJ1-6; v_gene: TRBV14; abundance: once; CDR3nt: TGTGCCAGCAGCCATTTGGGGCCAGACCAAAATAATTCACCCCTCCACTTT; CDR3aa: CASSHLGPDQNNSPLHF
d_gene: TRBD1; j_gene: TRBJ2-1; v_gene: TRBV9; abundance: -; CDR3nt: TGTGCCAGCAGCGGACAGGGAACCAATGAGCAGTTCTTC; CDR3aa: CASSGQGTNEQFF
d_gene: -; j_gene: TRBJ1-1; v_gene: TRBV2; abundance: -; CDR3nt: TGTGCCAGCACCGTGGGCGAGGGACGTAATACTGAAGCTTTCTTT; CDR3aa: CASTVGEGRNTEAFF
d_gene: -; j_gene: TRBJ2-4; v_gene: TRBV7-9; abundance: -; CDR3nt: TGTGCCAGCACCACGTCACTTGGGATAGCCAAAAACATTCAGTACTTC; CDR3aa: CASTTSLGIAKNIQYF
d_gene: TRBD1; j_gene: TRBJ2-3; v_gene: TRBV7-9; abundance: few; CDR3nt: TGTGCCAGCAGCGCCCGGGGACAGAGCACAGATACGCAGTATTTT; CDR3aa: CASSARGQSTDTQYF
d_gene: -; j_gene: TRBJ2-3; v_gene: TRBV4-3; abundance: -; CDR3nt: TGCGCCAGCAGCCAAGGGACCGGGAGTGCAGATACGCAGTATTTT; CDR3aa: CASSQGTGSADTQYF
d_gene: -; j_gene: TRBJ1-4; v_gene: TRBV6-6; abundance: -; CDR3nt: TGTGCCAGCAGTTCATCACAGGGCGGGGGTGAAAAACTGTTTTTT; CDR3aa: CASSSSQGGGEKLFF
d_gene: TRBD1; j_gene: TRBJ1-2; v_gene: TRBV9; abundance: -; CDR3nt: TGTGCCAGCAGCGTAGACTGGGACAGGGAGTATGGCTACACCTTC; CDR3aa: CASSVDWDREYGYTF
d_gene: TRBD2; j_gene: TRBJ2-5; v_gene: TRBV7-2; abundance: -; CDR3nt: TGTGCCAGCAGCTTCGGGGGGAAAGAGACCCAGTACTTC; CDR3aa: CASSFGGKETQYF
d_gene: TRBD1; j_gene: TRBJ2-1; v_gene: TRBV7-9; abundance: -; CDR3nt: TGTGCCAGCAGCTTAGGGACAGGGGAGCAGTTCTTC; CDR3aa: CASSLGTGEQFF
d_gene: -; j_gene: TRBJ1-2; v_gene: TRBV5-8; abundance: -; CDR3nt: TGTGCCAGCAGCCCCGGACAAGGGCGGCTAGCTAACTATGGCTACACCTTC; CDR3aa: CASSPGQGRLANYGYTF
d_gene: -; j_gene: TRBJ2-3; v_gene: TRBV9; abundance: -; CDR3nt: TGTGCCAGCAGCGGGGCGCCTAGCACAGATACGCAGTATTTT; CDR3aa: CASSGAPSTDTQYF
d_gene: -; j_gene: TRBJ1-2; v_gene: TRBV6-1; abundance: -; CDR3nt: TGTGCCAGCAGTGAGTGGACGGGCGGCTACACCTTC; CDR3aa: CASSEWTGGYTF
d_gene: TRBD1; j_gene: TRBJ1-2; v_gene: TRBV7-3; abundance: -; CDR3nt: TGTGCCAGCAGCCCAACCGGGACAGGGGCGTTTGGCTATGGCTACACCTTC; CDR3aa: CASSPTGTGAFGYGYTF
d_gene: -; j_gene: TRBJ2-7; v_gene: TRBV19; abundance: -; CDR3nt: TGTGCCAGTAGTATAGATGGCAATTCCTACGAGCAGTACTTC; CDR3aa: CASSIDGNSYEQYF
d_gene: -; j_gene: TRBJ1-6; v_gene: TRBV10-1; abundance: -; CDR3nt: TGCGCCAGCAGTGAAGGGTCAGCACCCCTCCACTTT; CDR3aa: CASSEGSAPLHF
d_gene: TRBD1; j_gene: TRBJ1-4; v_gene: TRBV14; abundance: -; CDR3nt: TGTGCCAGCAGCCCTACCCGCACAGGGGGATCTGAAAAACTGTTTTTT; CDR3aa: CASSPTRTGGSEKLFF
d_gene: -; j_gene: TRBJ1-6; v_gene: TRBV18; abundance: -; CDR3nt: TGTGCCAGCTCACCGGGACTAAATAATTCACCCCTCCACTTT; CDR3aa: CASSPGLNNSPLHF
d_gene: -; j_gene: TRBJ2-1; v_gene: TRBV3-1/TRBV3-2; abundance: -; CDR3nt: TGTGCCAGCAGCCAAGATAGATACAATGAGCAGTTCTTC; CDR3aa: CASSQDRYNEQFF
d_gene: -; j_gene: TRBJ1-5; v_gene: TRBV28; abundance: -; CDR3nt: TGTGCCAGCTCCCCCGGGAAAAATCAGCCCCAGCATTTT; CDR3aa: CASSPGKNQPQHF
d_gene: TRBD1; j_gene: TRBJ2-1; v_gene: TRBV4-1; abundance: -; CDR3nt: TGCGCCAGCAGCCGCGGACAGGGGGTCATCAATGAGCAGTTCTTC; CDR3aa: CASSRGQGVINEQFF
d_gene: -; j_gene: TRBJ1-1; v_gene: TRBV5-1; abundance: -; CDR3nt: TGCGCCAGCAGCTTGGGACGGTTGAACACTGAAGCTTTCTTT; CDR3aa: CASSLGRLNTEAFF
d_gene: TRBD2; j_gene: TRBJ2-3; v_gene: TRBV4-1; abundance: -; CDR3nt: TGCGCCAGCAGCCAAGAGGGTGGGGGGGGATATACGCAGTATTTT; CDR3aa: CASSQEGGGGYTQYF
d_gene: TRBD1; j_gene: TRBJ1-4; v_gene: TRBV2; abundance: -; CDR3nt: TGTGCCAGCAGTAACAGGGGAGGCGAAAAACTGTTTTTT; CDR3aa: CASSNRGGEKLFF
d_gene: TRBD2; j_gene: TRBJ2-5; v_gene: TRBV19; abundance: -; CDR3nt: TGTGCCAGTAGTTCTGGAGCGGGAGGGCGGGAGACCCAGTACTTC; CDR3aa: CASSSGAGGRETQYF
d_gene: -; j_gene: TRBJ2-5; v_gene: TRBV7-2; abundance: once; CDR3nt: TGTGCCAGCAGCATCCGATACGAAGAGACCCAGTACTTC; CDR3aa: CASSIRYEETQYF
d_gene: TRBD1; j_gene: TRBJ1-6; v_gene: TRBV10-3; abundance: -; CDR3nt: TGTGCCATCAGTCTACAGGGGATAGATTCACCCCTCCACTTT; CDR3aa: CAISLQGIDSPLHF
d_gene: TRBD1; j_gene: TRBJ2-6; v_gene: TRBV4-3; abundance: once; CDR3nt: TGCGCCAGCAGCCGGGACGGACAGGGGTATGGGGCCAACGTCCTGACTTTC; CDR3aa: CASSRDGQGYGANVLTF
d_gene: -; j_gene: TRBJ2-3; v_gene: TRBV4-1; abundance: -; CDR3nt: TGCGCCAGCAGCCAACACCGAACGCTAGCTGATACGCAGTATTTT; CDR3aa: CASSQHRTLADTQYF
d_gene: -; j_gene: TRBJ1-5; v_gene: TRBV7-9; abundance: -; CDR3nt: TGTGCCAGCAGCTCCGCGGACTACTATAGCAATCAGCCCCAGCATTTT; CDR3aa: CASSSADYYSNQPQHF
d_gene: TRBD2; j_gene: TRBJ2-1; v_gene: TRBV30; abundance: -; CDR3nt: TGTGCCTGTTCACCCGGGACTAGCGTAAACAATGAGCAGTTCTTC; CDR3aa: CACSPGTSVNNEQFF
d_gene: -; j_gene: TRBJ2-3; v_gene: TRBV2; abundance: -; CDR3nt: TGTGCCAGCAGTGAAGAAGGTGGAGGGGAGACAGATACGCAGTATTTT; CDR3aa: CASSEEGGGETDTQYF
d_gene: TRBD2; j_gene: TRBJ2-1; v_gene: TRBV27; abundance: -; CDR3nt: TGTGCCACCTCATTTAGCGGGAGGGCCCCCGCTGAGCAGTTCTTC; CDR3aa: CATSFSGRAPAEQFF
d_gene: -; j_gene: TRBJ2-3; v_gene: TRBV11-3; abundance: -; CDR3nt: TGTGCCAGCAGCTTAGCTAGGGGAGATACGCAGTATTTT; CDR3aa: CASSLARGDTQYF
d_gene: TRBD2; j_gene: TRBJ2-7; v_gene: TRBV20-1; abundance: -; CDR3nt: TGCAGTGCGAGTTCAGGACTAGCGGATGACGAGCAGTACTTC; CDR3aa: CSASSGLADDEQYF